The 8 T cell receptor beta chains below all came from one sample that was sequenced in a study of shared clonotypes between healthy human individuals. Repertoires were generated with immunoSEQ multiplex PCR, while TCRdb's copy carries only in-frame clones and drops some. The sample lists millions of clones, approximately 93% occurring once. Specimen: naive CD4+ T cells from PBMCs. The subset: CD45RA+ positively selected. The receptors derive from a young man in good health. Some clones in this sample may be carry-over from other donors' samples.

The chain uses TRBV4-1 and TRBJ1-1; 8 bases align to TRBD1. Looked up from germline, CDR1 is MGHRA and CDR2 is YSYEKL. V was clipped by 1 base and J by 1 base; unmatched bases: 5. The CDR3 length is 16 residues. Here the CDR3 DNA reads TGCGCCAGCAGCCAAGTTTTTGACAGGGGGAACACTGAAGCTTTCTTT. Translating it yields CASSQVFDRGNTEAFF.

The chain employs TRBV7-8 and TRBJ1-3; D might be TRBD1 (6 bases). Trimming removed 3 bases from V and 0 bases from J, with 18 bases in between. Germline V gene sequence: CDR1 SGHVS, CDR2 FQNEAQ. The CDR3 consists of 18 residues. CDR3: CASSLFPYRVYSGNTIYF. Written as DNA, the CDR3 is TGTGCCAGCAGCTTGTTTCCTTACAGGGTTTACTCTGGAAACACCATATATTTT. Based on the CDR3 plus reference TRBV7-8 and TRBJ1-3, the full variable domain is GAGVSQSPRYKVAKRGQDVALRCDPISGHVSLFWYQQALGQGPEFLTYFQNEAQLDKSGLPSDRFFAERPEGSVSTLKIQRTQQEDSAVYLCASSLFPYRVYSGNTIYFGEGSWLTVV.

The chain couples TRBV5-1 to TRBJ2-3; no definite D call. V was cut by 3 bases and J by 5 bases, with 7 bases left in between. The CDR3 contains 12 residues. Per the germline V gene, CDR1 is SGHRS and CDR2 is YFSETQ. CDR3 sequence (DNA): TGCGCCAGCAGCTCTCGACTAGATACGCAGTATTTT. This sequence encodes CASSSRLDTQYF.

Turning to this clone: The same CDR3 arises from other DNA sequences in this sample as well. The CDR3 loop is CASSYQAGGNTEAFF. The CDR3, as DNA: TGTGCCAGCAGTTATCAGGCAGGGGGAAACACTGAAGCTTTCTTT. The chain couples TRBV6-5 to TRBJ1-1; TRBD1 matches at 7 bases. Trimming at V came to 3 bases and at J to 2 bases, leaving 6 bases not matched to a gene. Germline lookup yields CDR1 MNHEY and CDR2 SVGAGI. This CDR3 spans 15 amino acids.

This clone was picked up one time. V gene TRBV7-3 combines with J gene TRBJ2-1; 11 nucleotides align to TRBD2. The V segment lost 1 base and the J segment 10 bases; nucleotides outside the gene matches: 9. Looked up from germline, CDR1 is SGHTA and CDR2 is FQGTGA. This CDR3 contains 16 residues. DNA for the CDR3: TGTGCCAGCAGCTTAAAGACTAGCGGGATAGCGGAGGAGCAGTTCTTC. It codes for CASSLKTSGIAEEQFF.

This chain connects TRBV9 to TRBJ1-1; D gene ambiguous. From germline, CDR1 is SGDLS and CDR2 YYNGEE. V lost 0 bases and J lost 1, with 7 bases in between. CDR3 length equals 14 residues. This CDR3 is CASSVDWTNTEAFF. The CDR3 region has the DNA TGTGCCAGCAGCGTAGATTGGACGAACACTGAAGCTTTCTTT.

The rearrangement joins TRBV2 to TRBJ2-1; 13 nucleotides align to TRBD2. The junction had 15 bases not matched to a gene; V was cut back by 4 bases and J by 0 bases. CDR1 is SNHLY and CDR2 is FYNNEI in the germline V gene. The CDR3 loop spans 21 amino acids. The CDR3 DNA reads as TGTGCCAGCAGTGGACTTCCGGGACTAGCGGGAAGGGGAAGCTCCTACAATGAGCAGTTCTTC. This gives the protein CASSGLPGLAGRGSSYNEQFF.

V gene TRBV18 combines with J gene TRBJ2-2; tentative D call: TRBD2 (6 bases). The germline V and J ends were trimmed by 4 bases and 7 bases, with 16 bases remaining between them. CDR3 size: 15 residues. The V gene's germline CDR1 is KGHSH and CDR2 LQKENI. Here the CDR3 reads CASSLPASAGGELFF. The CDR3 DNA reads as TGTGCCAGCTCACTCCCTGCTAGCGCAGGCGGGGAGCTGTTTTTT.